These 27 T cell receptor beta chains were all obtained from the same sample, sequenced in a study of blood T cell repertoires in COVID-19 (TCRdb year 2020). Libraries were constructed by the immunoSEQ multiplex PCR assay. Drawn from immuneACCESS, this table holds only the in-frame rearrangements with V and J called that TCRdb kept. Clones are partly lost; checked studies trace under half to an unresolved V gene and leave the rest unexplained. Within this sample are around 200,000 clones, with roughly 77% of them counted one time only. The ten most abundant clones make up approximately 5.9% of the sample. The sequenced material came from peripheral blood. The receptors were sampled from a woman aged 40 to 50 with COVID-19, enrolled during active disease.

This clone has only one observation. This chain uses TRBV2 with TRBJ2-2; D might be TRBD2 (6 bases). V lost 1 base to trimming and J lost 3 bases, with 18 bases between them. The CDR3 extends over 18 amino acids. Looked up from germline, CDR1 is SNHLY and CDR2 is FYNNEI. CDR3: CASSEGLGGGTHTGELFF. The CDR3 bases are TGTGCCAGCAGTGAAGGACTCGGTGGAGGGACCCACACCGGGGAGCTGTTTTTT.

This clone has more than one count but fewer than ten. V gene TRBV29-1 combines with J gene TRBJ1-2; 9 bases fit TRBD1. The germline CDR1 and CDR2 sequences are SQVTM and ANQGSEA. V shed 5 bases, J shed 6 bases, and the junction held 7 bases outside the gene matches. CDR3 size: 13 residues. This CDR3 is CSVRGGTGHGYTF. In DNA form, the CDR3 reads TGCAGCGTTAGGGGAGGGACAGGGCATGGCTACACCTTC.

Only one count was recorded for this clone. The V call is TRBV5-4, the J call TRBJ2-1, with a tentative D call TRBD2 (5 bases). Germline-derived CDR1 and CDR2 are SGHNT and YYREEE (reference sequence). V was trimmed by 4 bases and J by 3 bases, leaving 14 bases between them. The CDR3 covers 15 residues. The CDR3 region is CASSSLASGYNEQFF. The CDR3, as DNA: TGTGCCAGCAGCAGTCTCGCGAGCGGCTACAATGAGCAGTTCTTC.

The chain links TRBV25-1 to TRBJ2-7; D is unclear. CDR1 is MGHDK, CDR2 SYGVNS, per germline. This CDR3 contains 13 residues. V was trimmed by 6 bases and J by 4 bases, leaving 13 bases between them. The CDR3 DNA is TGTGCCAGCAGGTCCTCAGGATATTACGAGCAGTACTTC. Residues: CASRSSGYYEQYF.

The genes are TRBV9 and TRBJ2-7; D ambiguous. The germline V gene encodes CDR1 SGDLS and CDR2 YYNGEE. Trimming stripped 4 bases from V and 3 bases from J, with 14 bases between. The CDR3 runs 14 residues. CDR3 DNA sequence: TGTGCCAGCAGCCCCGCAGGTCCCCTCTACGAGCAGTACTTC. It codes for CASSPAGPLYEQYF.

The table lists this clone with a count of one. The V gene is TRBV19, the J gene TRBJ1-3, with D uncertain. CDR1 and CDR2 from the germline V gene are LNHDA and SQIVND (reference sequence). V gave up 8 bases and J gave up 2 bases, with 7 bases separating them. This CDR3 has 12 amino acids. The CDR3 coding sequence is TGTGCCAGTTGCCCAGCTGGAAACACCATATATTTT. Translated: CASCPAGNTIYF.

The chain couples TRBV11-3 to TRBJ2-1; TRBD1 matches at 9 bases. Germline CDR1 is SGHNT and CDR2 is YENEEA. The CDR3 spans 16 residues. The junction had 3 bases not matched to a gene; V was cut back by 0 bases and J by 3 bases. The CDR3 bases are TGTGCCAGCAGCTTAGATGAGACAGGGGGCTACAATGAGCAGTTCTTC. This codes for CASSLDETGGYNEQFF.

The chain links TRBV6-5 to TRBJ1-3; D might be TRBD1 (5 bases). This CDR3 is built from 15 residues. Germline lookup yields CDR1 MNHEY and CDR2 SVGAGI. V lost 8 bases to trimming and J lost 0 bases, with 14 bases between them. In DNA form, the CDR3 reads TGTGCCAGCCGCTGGGACTCAAGCTCTGGAAACACCATATATTTT. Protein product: CASRWDSSSGNTIYF.

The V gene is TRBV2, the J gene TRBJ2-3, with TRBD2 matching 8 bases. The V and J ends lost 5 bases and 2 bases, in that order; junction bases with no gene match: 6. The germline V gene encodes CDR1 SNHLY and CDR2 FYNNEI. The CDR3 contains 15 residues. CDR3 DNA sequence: TGTGCCAGCAGTATATACGGGAGGGCCACAGATACGCAGTATTTT. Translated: CASSIYGRATDTQYF.

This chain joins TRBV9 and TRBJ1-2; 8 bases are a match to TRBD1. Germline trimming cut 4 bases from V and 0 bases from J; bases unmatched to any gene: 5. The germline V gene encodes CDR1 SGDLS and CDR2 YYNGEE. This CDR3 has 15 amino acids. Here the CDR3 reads CASSLQGASNYGYTF. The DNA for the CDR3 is TGTGCCAGCAGCCTCCAGGGGGCCTCTAACTATGGCTACACCTTC.

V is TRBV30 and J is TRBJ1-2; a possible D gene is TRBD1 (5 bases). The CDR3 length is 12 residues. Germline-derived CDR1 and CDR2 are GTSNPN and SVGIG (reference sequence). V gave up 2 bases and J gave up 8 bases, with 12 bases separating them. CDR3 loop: CAWSPGLLGYTF. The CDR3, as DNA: TGTGCCTGGAGTCCAGGGTTGTTAGGCTACACCTTC.

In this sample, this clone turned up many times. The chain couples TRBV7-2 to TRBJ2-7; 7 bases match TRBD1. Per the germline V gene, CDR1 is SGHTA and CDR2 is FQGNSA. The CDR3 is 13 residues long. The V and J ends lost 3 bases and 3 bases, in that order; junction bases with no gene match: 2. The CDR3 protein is CASSFGTVYEQYF. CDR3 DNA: TGTGCCAGCAGCTTCGGGACAGTCTACGAGCAGTACTTC.

In DNA, the CDR3 is TGTGCCAGCAGCTCCCGGGACAGGGGCCCCGAGCAGTACTTC. It is translated as CASSSRDRGPEQYF. The chain links TRBV11-2 to TRBJ2-7; 10 nucleotides agree with TRBD1. The trim removed 4 bases at V and 6 bases at J, leaving 6 bases unmatched. This CDR3 comprises 14 residues. Germline V gene lookup returns CDR1 SGHAT and CDR2 FQNNGV.

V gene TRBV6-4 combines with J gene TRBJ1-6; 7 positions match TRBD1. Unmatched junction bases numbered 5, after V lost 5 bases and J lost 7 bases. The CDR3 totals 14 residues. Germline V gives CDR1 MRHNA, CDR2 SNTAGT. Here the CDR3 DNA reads TGTGCCAGCAGTCCTGGACAGGAGAATTCACCCCTCCACTTT. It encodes CASSPGQENSPLHF.

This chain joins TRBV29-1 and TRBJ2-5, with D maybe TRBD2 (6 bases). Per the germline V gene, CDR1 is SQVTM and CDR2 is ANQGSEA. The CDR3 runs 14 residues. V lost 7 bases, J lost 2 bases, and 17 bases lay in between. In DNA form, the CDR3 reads TGCAGCGCCGCCCTCCGGGACTCGCAAGAGACCCAGTACTTC. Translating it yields CSAALRDSQETQYF.

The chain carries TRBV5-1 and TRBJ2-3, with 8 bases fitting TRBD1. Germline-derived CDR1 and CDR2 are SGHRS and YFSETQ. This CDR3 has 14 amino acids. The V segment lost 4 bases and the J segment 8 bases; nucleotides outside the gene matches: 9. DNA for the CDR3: TGCGCCAGCAGCCCGGGACAGGTTATAGCTACGCAGTATTTT. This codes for CASSPGQVIATQYF.

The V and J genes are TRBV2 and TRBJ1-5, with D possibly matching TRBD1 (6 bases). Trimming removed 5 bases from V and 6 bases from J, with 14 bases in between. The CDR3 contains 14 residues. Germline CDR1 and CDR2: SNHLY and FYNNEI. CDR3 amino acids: CASSPDSGAQPQHF. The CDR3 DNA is TGTGCCAGCAGTCCGGACAGTGGGGCTCAGCCCCAGCATTTT. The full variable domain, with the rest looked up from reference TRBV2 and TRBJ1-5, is EPEVTQTPSHQVTQMGQEVILRCVPISNHLYFYWYRQILGQKVEFLVSFYNNEISEKSEIFDDQFSVERPDGSNFTLKIRSTKLEDSAMYFCASSPDSGAQPQHFGDGTRLSIL.

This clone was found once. The CDR3 nucleotides read TGTGCCAGTAGTATTTTTCCAGGGATTAGCAATCAGCCCCAGCATTTT. This encodes CASSIFPGISNQPQHF. The chain uses TRBV19 and TRBJ1-5; TRBD1 is a possible D gene (5 bases). The CDR3 is made up of 16 amino acids. Trimming cost V 3 bases and J 0 bases, with 12 bases left between them. Germline lookup yields CDR1 LNHDA and CDR2 SQIVND (reference sequence). Looking up the rest from reference TRBV19 and TRBJ1-5 gives the full variable domain: DGGITQSPKYLFRKEGQNVTLSCEQNLNHDAMYWYRQDPGQGLRLIYYSQIVNDFQKGDIAEGYSVSREKKESFPLTVTSAQKNPTAFYLCASSIFPGISNQPQHFGDGTRLSIL.

The CDR3 sequence: CASNKGTLNEQYF. The CDR3 bases are TGTGCCAGCAATAAGGGGACTCTTAACGAGCAGTACTTC. The V and J genes are TRBV6-5 and TRBJ2-7; maybe TRBD2 (6 bases). The CDR3 has 13 residues. V was pared by 7 bases and J by 5 bases, with 15 bases between. Germline V CDR1 and CDR2: MNHEY, SVGAGI.

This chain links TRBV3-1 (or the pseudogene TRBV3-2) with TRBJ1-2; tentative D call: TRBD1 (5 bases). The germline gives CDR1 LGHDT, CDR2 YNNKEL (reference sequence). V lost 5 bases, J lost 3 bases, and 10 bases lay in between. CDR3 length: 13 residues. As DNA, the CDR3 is TGTGCCAGCAGCACAGGCGGGGACTATGGCTACACCTTC. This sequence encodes CASSTGGDYGYTF.

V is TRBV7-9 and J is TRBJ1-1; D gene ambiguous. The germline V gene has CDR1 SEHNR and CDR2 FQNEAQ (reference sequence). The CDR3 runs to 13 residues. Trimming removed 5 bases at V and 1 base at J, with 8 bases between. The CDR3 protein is CASSPHGNTEAFF. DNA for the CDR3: TGTGCCAGCAGCCCCCACGGGAACACTGAAGCTTTCTTT. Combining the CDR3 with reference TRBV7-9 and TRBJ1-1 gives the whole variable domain DTGVSQNPRHKITKRGQNVTFRCDPISEHNRLYWYRQTLGQGPEFLTYFQNEAQLEKSRLLSDRFSAERPKGSFSTLEIQRTEQGDSAMYLCASSPHGNTEAFFGQGTRLTVV.

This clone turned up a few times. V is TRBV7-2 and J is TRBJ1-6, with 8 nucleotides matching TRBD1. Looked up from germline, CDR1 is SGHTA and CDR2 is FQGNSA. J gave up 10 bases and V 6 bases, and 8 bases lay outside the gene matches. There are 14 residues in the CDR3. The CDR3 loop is CASRPGQGGSPLHF. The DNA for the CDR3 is TGTGCCAGCAGACCAGGACAGGGAGGATCACCCCTCCACTTT. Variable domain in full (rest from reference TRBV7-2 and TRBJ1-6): GAGVSQSPSNKVTEKGKDVELRCDPISGHTALYWYRQSLGQGLEFLIYFQGNSAPDKSGLPSDRFSAERTGGSVSTLTIQRTQQEDSAVYLCASRPGQGGSPLHFGNGTRLTVT.

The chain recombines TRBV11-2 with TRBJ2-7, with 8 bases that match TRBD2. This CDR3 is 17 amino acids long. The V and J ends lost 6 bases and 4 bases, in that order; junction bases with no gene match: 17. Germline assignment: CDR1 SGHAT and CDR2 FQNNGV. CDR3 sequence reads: CASSSSPTGGNLYEQYF. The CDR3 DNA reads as TGTGCCAGCAGTTCCAGCCCAACGGGAGGGAACCTTTACGAGCAGTACTTC.

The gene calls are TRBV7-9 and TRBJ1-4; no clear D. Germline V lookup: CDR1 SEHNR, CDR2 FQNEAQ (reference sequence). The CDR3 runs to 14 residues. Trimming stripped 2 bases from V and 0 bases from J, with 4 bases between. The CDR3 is CASSLRTTNEKLFF. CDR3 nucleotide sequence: TGTGCCAGCAGCTTACGTACAACTAATGAAAAACTGTTTTTT.

CDR3 in amino acids: CASRAGGAGGEQYF. The CDR3 DNA reads as TGCGCCAGCAGGGCGGGGGGGGCCGGAGGCGAGCAGTACTTC. The V call is TRBV5-1, the J call TRBJ2-7, with 9 bases identical to TRBD2. Looked up from germline, CDR1 is SGHRS and CDR2 is YFSETQ. CDR3 length: 14 amino acids. The trim removed 5 bases at V and 6 bases at J, leaving 9 bases unmatched.

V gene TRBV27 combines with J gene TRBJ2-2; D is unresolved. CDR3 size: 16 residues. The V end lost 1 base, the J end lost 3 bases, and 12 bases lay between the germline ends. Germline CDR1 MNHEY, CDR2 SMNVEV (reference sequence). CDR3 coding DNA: TGTGCCAGCAGTTTATTTGCACAGATACACACCGGGGAGCTGTTTTTT. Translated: CASSLFAQIHTGELFF.

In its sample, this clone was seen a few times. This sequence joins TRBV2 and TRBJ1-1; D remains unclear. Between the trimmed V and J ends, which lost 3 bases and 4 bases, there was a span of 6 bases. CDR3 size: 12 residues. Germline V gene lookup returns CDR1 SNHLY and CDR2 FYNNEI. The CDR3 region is CASSDPVTEAFF. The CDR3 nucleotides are TGTGCCAGCAGTGATCCAGTCACTGAAGCTTTCTTT.